Below, 29 T cell receptor beta chains from the same sample are listed, as sequenced in a study of regulatory T cells in long-lasting Graves disease. iRepertoire HTBI primers and Arm-PCR of CDR3 regions built TCR beta libraries. TCRdb fed the multiplex PCR reads into MiXCR, producing one record per CDR3 protein. This sample has some 330,000 distinct CDR3 sequences, with around 23% found just once. The time point denotes: persistent/refractory GD, antithyroid drugs over 5 years with positive TRAb. There was RNA extracted from PBMCs, and the TCR library was made from it. This specimen consisted of peripheral blood mononuclear cells (PBMCs), obtained when the disease was refractory, from a patient treated with antithyroid drugs. The source of these receptors is a woman aged 40 to 50 with Graves disease.

This chain uses TRBV19 with TRBJ2-5; D remains unclear. The CDR3 runs 13 residues. The germline CDR1 and CDR2 sequences are LNHDA and SQIVND (reference sequence). V dropped 6 bases and J dropped 1 base, with 9 bases sitting between them. The CDR3 spells CASSAGFQETQYF. The CDR3 DNA is TGTGCCAGTAGCGCCGGGTTCCAAGAGACCCAGTACTTC. The whole variable domain, filled in from reference TRBV19 and TRBJ2-5, reads DGGITQSPKYLFRKEGQNVTLSCEQNLNHDAMYWYRQDPGQGLRLIYYSQIVNDFQKGDIAEGYSVSREKKESFPLTVTSAQKNPTAFYLCASSAGFQETQYFGPGTRLLVL.

This clonotype came up many times. V and J are TRBV19 and TRBJ1-5; 10 positions agree with TRBD1. Germline-derived CDR1 and CDR2 are LNHDA and SQIVND (reference sequence). The CDR3 is made up of 14 amino acids. The junction had 5 bases not matched to a gene; V was cut back by 6 bases and J by 6 bases. DNA of the CDR3: TGTGCCAGTAGGTCGGGACAGGGGTTTCAGCCCCAGCATTTT. This sequence encodes CASRSGQGFQPQHF. Full variable domain (remainder filled in from reference TRBV19 and TRBJ1-5): DGGITQSPKYLFRKEGQNVTLSCEQNLNHDAMYWYRQDPGQGLRLIYYSQIVNDFQKGDIAEGYSVSREKKESFPLTVTSAQKNPTAFYLCASRSGQGFQPQHFGDGTRLSIL.

This chain connects TRBV5-6 to TRBJ1-1; no clear D. The germline gives CDR1 SGHDT, CDR2 YYEEEE. The CDR3 has 15 residues. V gave up 3 bases and J gave up 0 bases, with 12 bases separating them. CDR3 residues: CASSSTAQMNTEAFF. The CDR3 DNA is TGTGCCAGCAGCTCCACCGCCCAGATGAACACTGAAGCTTTCTTT. The full variable domain, with the rest looked up from reference TRBV5-6 and TRBJ1-1, is DAGVTQSPTHLIKTRGQQVTLRCSPKSGHDTVSWYQQALGQGPQFIFQYYEEEERQRGNFPDRFSGHQFPNYSSELNVNALLLGDSALYLCASSSTAQMNTEAFFGQGTRLTVV.

V is TRBV7-2 and J is TRBJ1-4; no reliable D call. V lost 1 base, J lost 7 bases, and 13 bases lay in between. The CDR3 extends over 15 amino acids. Germline V CDR1 and CDR2: SGHTA, FQGNSA. This CDR3 is CASSLGFRTVEKLFF. In DNA, the CDR3 is TGTGCCAGCAGCTTAGGATTTAGGACTGTTGAAAAACTGTTTTTT.

This chain uses TRBV7-9 with TRBJ1-3; D remains ambiguous. Germline assignment: CDR1 SEHNR and CDR2 FQNEAQ (reference sequence). Trimming shortened V by 9 bases and J by 1 base, and 10 bases separated the two germline ends. There are 13 residues in the CDR3. The CDR3, as DNA: TGTGCCAGGGGGTACGATTCTGGAAACACCATATATTTT. Its translation is CARGYDSGNTIYF.

At least ten counts were recorded for this clonotype. The chain recombines TRBV28 with TRBJ1-1; no clear D gene. V was cut by 6 bases and J by 8 bases, with 19 bases left in between. The CDR3 consists of 14 residues. Per germline, CDR1 MDHEN and CDR2 SYDVKM. The DNA for the CDR3 is TGTGCCAGCAGATCTAGACGGACGACCTCCGAAGCTTTCTTT. This sequence encodes CASRSRRTTSEAFF.

This clonotype was seen only a few times. The chain joins TRBV27 to TRBJ2-2, with TRBD2 matching 12 bases. This CDR3 is built from 15 residues. Trimming took 5 bases from V and 10 from J; bases not matched to a gene: 8. The germline gives CDR1 MNHEY, CDR2 SMNVEV (reference sequence). The CDR3 region has the DNA TGTGCCAGCAGTCCGGGACTAGCGGGTCTGAAGGAGCTGTTTTTT. Protein: CASSPGLAGLKELFF.

This clonotype was detected only a few times. V gene TRBV29-1 combines with J gene TRBJ1-5; the D gene is possibly TRBD1 (5 bases). Trimming shortened V by 3 bases and J by 14 bases, and 11 bases separated the two germline ends. The CDR3 consists of 10 residues. Germline CDR1 SQVTM, CDR2 ANQGSEA. CDR3 region: CSVERGFEHF. CDR3 coding DNA: TGCAGCGTTGAGCGGGGGTTCGAGCATTTT.

This clonotype was detected many times. The chain combines TRBV2 with TRBJ2-7, with D tentatively TRBD1 or TRBD2 (5 bases each). This CDR3 has 16 residues. Germline V gives CDR1 SNHLY, CDR2 FYNNEI. The germline V and J ends were trimmed by 6 bases and 2 bases, with 20 bases remaining between them. The CDR3 region is CASSSYRGPSAYEQYF. The CDR3 coding sequence is TGTGCCAGCAGCTCCTATCGGGGCCCTAGTGCCTACGAGCAGTACTTC.

This clonotype was detected many times. The chain's CDR3 is CASRISGQETQYF. The CDR3 DNA reads as TGTGCCAGCAGGATTAGCGGACAAGAGACCCAGTACTTC. The chain recombines TRBV28 with TRBJ2-5; D possibly corresponds to TRBD2 (6 bases). Germline values: CDR1 MDHEN, CDR2 SYDVKM. The germline V and J ends were trimmed by 6 bases and 2 bases, with 10 bases remaining between them. The CDR3 totals 13 residues.

This sequence joins TRBV4-2 and TRBJ1-4; TRBD1 might be the D (5 bases). Germline V gene lookup returns CDR1 LGHNA and CDR2 YNFKEQ. The CDR3 extends over 14 amino acids. Trimming left V 4 bases short and J 5 bases short, with 11 bases between. The CDR3 DNA follows: TGTGCCAGCAGCCTCAGGGCCCTAAATGAAAAACTGTTTTTT. Translating it yields CASSLRALNEKLFF.

This clonotype was seen only a few times. The chain couples TRBV25-1 to TRBJ2-5; 8 nucleotides match TRBD1. The germline gives CDR1 MGHDK, CDR2 SYGVNS. The J segment lost 0 bases and the V segment lost 8 bases, leaving 8 bases of the junction unmatched. This CDR3 is built from 15 residues. For the CDR3, the DNA is TGTGCCAGCCAACTCCGGACAGGGCACCAAGAGACCCAGTACTTC. Translation: CASQLRTGHQETQYF.

This clonotype was found many times. The J gene is TRBJ1-5, the V gene TRBV11-2, with 9 bases identical to TRBD1. This CDR3 has 16 amino acids. V was pared by 2 bases and J by 4 bases, with 6 bases of the junction left unmatched. The germline CDR1 and CDR2 sequences are SGHAT and FQNNGV. DNA for the CDR3: TGTGCCAGCAGCTTATATACAGGGGGCGTAAATCAGCCCCAGCATTTT. It encodes CASSLYTGGVNQPQHF.

A word on this clonotype: One base away lies a much larger clone, so this may be a sequencing read error. The chain carries TRBV5-5 and TRBJ1-1; 8 nucleotides agree with TRBD1. Germline CDR1 SGHKS, CDR2 YYEKEE (reference sequence). The length of the CDR3 is 14 residues. This CDR3 is CASSLDRDNLEALF. The DNA for the CDR3 is TGTGCCAGCAGCCTGGACAGGGACAACCTTGAAGCTCTCTTT. The whole variable domain, remainder taken from reference TRBV5-5 and TRBJ1-1, is DAGVTQSPTHLIKTRGQQVTLRCSPISGHKSVSWYQQVLGQGPQFIFQYYEKEERGRGNFPDRFSARQFPNYSSELNVNALLLGDSALYLCASSLDRDNLEALFGQGTRLTVV.

This clonotype was observed at least ten times. The chain joins TRBV2 to TRBJ2-2; 10 bases align to TRBD2. Germline CDR1 reads SNHLY; CDR2 reads FYNNEI. The CDR3 has 13 amino acids. The CDR3: CASSSGRTGELFF. The CDR3 nucleotides read TGTGCTAGCTCTAGCGGGAGAACCGGGGAGCTGTTTTTT.

This clonotype was seen repeatedly, ten times or more. The V gene is TRBV12-3 or TRBV12-4, the J gene TRBJ2-2, with 7 bases fitting TRBD1. V lost 6 bases and J lost 4; bases outside the gene matches: 5. The CDR3 contains 14 residues. CDR3 nucleotides: TGTGCCAGCAGCCGAGGGGGCACCACCGGGGAGCTGTTTTTT. It codes for CASSRGGTTGELFF.

As to this clonotype: A much larger clone lies one base from this, so it may be a read error. V and J are TRBV11-2 and TRBJ2-7; a possible D gene is TRBD1 (5 bases). With 6 bases removed from V and 5 bases from J, the gap between germline ends came to 11 bases. This CDR3 has 12 residues. The germline V gene has CDR1 SGHAT and CDR2 FQNNGV. The CDR3, as DNA: TGTGCCAGCAGTTACCAGGGTCACGAGCAGTACTTC. As protein: CASSYQGHEQYF.

This clonotype was detected many times. The chain links TRBV5-5 to TRBJ2-1, with 13 positions matching TRBD2. With 2 bases clipped from V and 15 bases from J, the junction kept 8 bases outside the gene matches. CDR3 size: 14 residues. Germline V lookup: CDR1 SGHKS, CDR2 YYEKEE (reference sequence). This CDR3 reads CASSFGLAGDGMFF. The CDR3 nucleotides are TGTGCCAGCAGCTTCGGACTAGCGGGAGATGGTATGTTCTTC.

The chain is built from TRBV5-1 and TRBJ2-5; no firm D call. Trimming removed 1 base at V and 1 base at J, with 11 bases between. The germline gives CDR1 SGHRS, CDR2 YFSETQ. The CDR3 length is 15 residues. In DNA, the CDR3 is TGCGCCAGCAGCTTGTACACAATGGCCCAAGAGACCCAGTACTTC. Protein: CASSLYTMAQETQYF.

The chain employs TRBV20-1 and TRBJ2-1, with no clear D. V lost 1 base to trimming and J lost 4 bases, with 11 bases between them. CDR1 and CDR2 from the germline V gene are DFQATT and SNEGSKA (reference sequence). This CDR3 has 14 residues. The CDR3 region is CSARAIAAYNEQFF. CDR3 bases: TGCAGTGCTAGAGCTATAGCCGCGTACAATGAGCAGTTCTTC.

Ten or more counts support this clonotype. The chain uses TRBV6-1 and TRBJ1-5; D possibly corresponds to TRBD1 (6 bases). Trimming took off 8 bases at V and 7 bases at J, with 18 bases between the two ends. The CDR3 extends over 14 amino acids. CDR1 is MNHNS, CDR2 SASEGT, per germline. As DNA, the CDR3 is TGTGCCAGCGGTCCTCGGGGTGGGGGCCAGCCCCAGCATTTT. Its translation: CASGPRGGGQPQHF.

The table lists this clonotype with many counts. The chain employs TRBV28 and TRBJ1-5; TRBD1 is a possible D gene (5 bases). Germline CDR1 is MDHEN and CDR2 is SYDVKM. Trimming took 3 bases from V and 7 from J, leaving 16 bases between them. The CDR3 covers 15 residues. CDR3 sequence: CASSFDGRGWQPQHF. The CDR3 bases are TGTGCCAGCAGTTTCGACGGGAGGGGATGGCAGCCCCAGCATTTT.

The sample holds a few counts of this clonotype. The V gene is TRBV5-1, the J gene TRBJ2-1; 11 positions agree with TRBD1. The germline gives CDR1 SGHRS, CDR2 YFSETQ. The CDR3 covers 15 residues. V lost 4 bases and J lost 6; bases outside the gene matches: 6. In DNA, the CDR3 is TGCGCCAGCAGCGACGGGGACAGGGGGATCAATGAGCAGTTCTTC. It encodes CASSDGDRGINEQFF. Drawing the rest from reference TRBV5-1 and TRBJ2-1, the complete variable domain is KAGVTQTPRYLIKTRGQQVTLSCSPISGHRSVSWYQQTPGQGLQFLFEYFSETQRNKGNFPGRFSGRQFSNSRSEMNVSTLELGDSALYLCASSDGDRGINEQFFGPGTRLTVL.

Worth noting for this clonotype: The junction and the germline gene differ at one end; a read error may be behind it. This chain links TRBV4-3 with TRBJ2-2; D is unresolved. The CDR3 totals 15 residues. Germline V gene data show CDR1 as LGHNA and CDR2 as YSLEER. The CDR3 sequence: CASGQLPPRTGELFF. CDR3 sequence (DNA): TGCGCCAGCGGCCAACTCCCCCCCCGCACCGGGGAGCTGTTTTTT.

This clonotype was seen ten or more times. This sequence joins TRBV11-2 and TRBJ2-5; D gene uncertain. With 5 bases removed from V and 1 base from J, the gap between germline ends came to 8 bases. Germline CDR1 reads SGHAT; CDR2 reads FQNNGV. The CDR3 totals 13 residues. CDR3 loop: CASSSQGQETQYF. CDR3 in DNA: TGTGCCAGCAGCAGTCAAGGCCAAGAGACCCAGTACTTC.

V gene TRBV5-1 combines with J gene TRBJ2-2; perhaps TRBD2 as D (6 bases). Germline CDR1 and CDR2: SGHRS and YFSETQ. Trimming took 1 base from V and 5 from J, leaving 15 bases between them. The CDR3 loop spans 16 amino acids. The CDR3: CASSLNRRGRTGELFF. The CDR3 nucleotides are TGCGCCAGCAGCTTGAATAGGAGGGGACGGACCGGGGAGCTGTTTTTT.

This clonotype was counted between two and nine times. CDR3 sequence (DNA): TGTGCCACCGAGCGCTCTGGGGCCAACGTCCTGACTTTC. The encoded protein is CATERSGANVLTF. The chain links TRBV24-1 to TRBJ2-6; D unresolved. Germline values: CDR1 KGHDR, CDR2 SFDVKD. This CDR3 spans 13 amino acids. Trimming pared 9 bases from V and 0 bases from J, leaving 5 bases between.

The gene calls are TRBV5-1 and TRBJ2-7; D is ambiguous. Germline lookup yields CDR1 SGHRS and CDR2 YFSETQ. V was cut by 0 bases and J by 5 bases, with 15 bases left in between. This CDR3 comprises 15 residues. CDR3 region: CASSLGGPIGDEQYF. The CDR3 DNA is TGCGCCAGCAGCTTGGGAGGACCGATTGGGGACGAGCAGTACTTC.

V is TRBV20-1 and J is TRBJ2-5; D is perhaps TRBD2 (6 bases). From germline, CDR1 is DFQATT and CDR2 SNEGSKA (reference sequence). CDR3 size: 18 residues. V shed 3 bases and J shed 5 bases, with 28 bases lying between them. The CDR3 loop is CSASLGLTSRGFWETQYF. The CDR3 bases are TGCAGTGCTAGTCTGGGGCTGACTAGTCGGGGGTTTTGGGAGACCCAGTACTTC.